The 18 T cell receptor beta chains given below trace back to one sample, sequenced in a study of blood T cell repertoires in COVID-19. Clones were read by immunoSEQ multiplex PCR, and TCRdb kept only the in-frame ones, dropping some. This repertoire shows some 110,000 clones, over 80% found once; its top ten account for 2% to 2.5%. The material sequenced was peripheral blood. The source is a young man with acute or convalescent COVID-19.

J is TRBJ1-6 and V is TRBV9; possibly TRBD1 for D (6 bases). This CDR3 is 16 amino acids long. The germline V gene encodes CDR1 SGDLS and CDR2 YYNGEE. Trimming shortened V by 0 bases and J by 2 bases, and 9 bases separated the two germline ends. For the CDR3, the DNA is TGTGCCAGCAGCGTAGGGGGGCAGACCTATAATTCACCCCTCCACTTT. It yields the protein CASSVGGQTYNSPLHF. Variable domain in full (rest from reference TRBV9 and TRBJ1-6): DSGVTQTPKHLITATGQRVTLRCSPRSGDLSVYWYQQSLDQGLQFLIQYYNGEERAKGNILERFSAQQFPDLHSELNLSSLELGDSALYFCASSVGGQTYNSPLHFGNGTRLTVT.

The gene calls are TRBV30 and TRBJ2-7, with 9 bases aligning to TRBD1. This CDR3 has 14 residues. V shed 4 bases, J shed 3 bases, and the junction held 7 bases outside the gene matches. CDR1 and CDR2 from the germline V gene are GTSNPN and SVGIG (reference sequence). CDR3 sequence: CAWNRGQGFYEQYF. The CDR3 DNA sequence: TGTGCCTGGAATAGGGGACAGGGATTCTACGAGCAGTACTTC.

The chain is built from TRBV19 and TRBJ2-1, with TRBD2 identical over 10 bases. The germline V gene has CDR1 LNHDA and CDR2 SQIVND (reference sequence). The CDR3 covers 15 residues. J gave up 8 bases and V 4 bases, and 8 bases lay outside the gene matches. The CDR3 nucleotides are TGTGCCAGTAGTACAGCGGGGGGGCCTACTGATGAGCAGTTCTTC. The encoded protein is CASSTAGGPTDEQFF.

The V gene is TRBV9, the J gene TRBJ1-2, with TRBD1 identical over 7 bases. V shed 3 bases and J 7 bases; nucleotides not matched to a gene: 3. Germline CDR1 reads SGDLS; CDR2 reads YYNGEE. This CDR3 spans 12 amino acids. The CDR3 region has the DNA TGTGCCAGCAGCGCTACAGGGGCTGGCTACACCTTC. This gives the protein CASSATGAGYTF.

V and J are TRBV7-2 and TRBJ1-2, with D unclear. Germline V lookup: CDR1 SGHTA, CDR2 FQGNSA. This CDR3 has 15 residues. V was cut by 5 bases and J by 8 bases, with 21 bases left in between. The CDR3 bases are TGTGCCAGCAGCCCTCCCGGGATCCGGTCCCAAGGCTACACCTTC. Its translation: CASSPPGIRSQGYTF.

The chain employs TRBV9 and TRBJ2-3; D may be TRBD1 (6 bases). The CDR3 covers 16 residues. Per germline, CDR1 SGDLS and CDR2 YYNGEE. The ends were cut back, 0 bases at V and 0 bases at J, with 11 bases in the middle. The CDR3 spells CASSVETGLSTDTQYF. The CDR3 coding sequence is TGTGCCAGCAGCGTAGAGACAGGTTTGAGCACAGATACGCAGTATTTT.

This clone was observed once. CDR3 protein: CASSLAGPRVNSPLHF. The DNA for the CDR3 is TGTGCCAGCAGCTTAGCCGGACCGAGGGTCAATTCACCCCTCCACTTT. The chain employs TRBV7-2 and TRBJ1-6; D is undetermined. V was clipped by 0 bases and J by 7 bases, with 13 bases between them. The CDR3 totals 16 residues. Germline V gene lookup returns CDR1 SGHTA and CDR2 FQGNSA.

J is TRBJ1-5 and V is TRBV5-6, with 8 bases aligning to TRBD1. The germline V gene encodes CDR1 SGHDT and CDR2 YYEEEE. The CDR3 contains 15 residues. Germline trimming cut 3 bases from V and 9 bases from J; bases unmatched to any gene: 11. The CDR3 region is CASSSAGQGSRPQHF. The CDR3 coding sequence is TGTGCCAGCAGCTCCGCCGGACAGGGTTCAAGGCCCCAGCATTTT.

This rearrangement joins TRBV9 to TRBJ2-1; the match to TRBD2 covers 10 bases. The CDR3 has 17 amino acids. Per germline, CDR1 SGDLS and CDR2 YYNGEE. Trimming took 4 bases from V and 5 from J; bases not matched to a gene: 12. The CDR3 sequence: CASSSRPTSGEDNEQFF. The CDR3 DNA reads as TGTGCCAGCAGCTCCCGCCCCACTAGCGGGGAGGACAATGAGCAGTTCTTC.

This clone has only one observation. V and J are TRBV11-2 and TRBJ2-7, with D unclear. The V end lost 0 bases, the J end lost 5 bases, and 14 bases lay between the germline ends. The CDR3 spans 15 residues. Germline CDR1 and CDR2: SGHAT and FQNNGV. In DNA, the CDR3 is TGTGCCAGCAGCTTAGAGTTGGGCCAGGTGCACGAGCAGTACTTC. Protein sequence: CASSLELGQVHEQYF.

V and J are TRBV6-5 and TRBJ2-7; tentative D call: TRBD2 (5 bases). CDR1 MNHEY and CDR2 SVGAGI come from the germline V gene. CDR3 length equals 13 residues. V lost 2 bases to trimming and J lost 1 base, with 6 bases between them. CDR3 in amino acids: CASSYRDSYEQYF. CDR3 nucleotides: TGTGCCAGCAGTTACCGGGATTCCTACGAGCAGTACTTC.

This chain uses TRBV29-1 with TRBJ2-1; D might be TRBD2 (5 bases). V gave up 5 bases and J gave up 9 bases, with 11 bases separating them. The length of the CDR3 is 11 residues. Germline assignment: CDR1 SQVTM and CDR2 ANQGSEA. CDR3: CSVRGLAEQFF. As DNA, the CDR3 is TGCAGCGTTCGCGGGCTTGCTGAGCAGTTCTTC.

The rearrangement uses TRBV6-2 or TRBV6-3 and TRBJ1-1; D is undetermined. The germline CDR1 and CDR2 sequences are MNHEY and SVGEGT. The CDR3 is 13 amino acids. Trimming cost V 6 bases and J 4 bases, with 12 bases left between them. The CDR3 bases are TGTGCCAGCAGCCTGAGTGCTGGCACTGAAGCTTTCTTT. It is translated as CASSLSAGTEAFF.

The J gene is TRBJ2-2, the V gene TRBV2; 7 bases are a match to TRBD2. CDR1 is SNHLY and CDR2 is FYNNEI in the germline V gene. The ends lost 2 bases at V and 4 bases at J; junction bases unmatched: 4. This CDR3 contains 15 residues. In DNA, the CDR3 is TGTGCCAGCAGTGAATGGCGGGAGTCCACCGGGGAGCTGTTTTTT. Translation gives CASSEWRESTGELFF.

The rearrangement links TRBV19 to TRBJ2-1; 8 nucleotides match TRBD2. The CDR3 loop spans 18 amino acids. J was trimmed by 4 bases and V by 4 bases; bases with no gene match: 15. Germline CDR1 and CDR2: LNHDA and SQIVND (reference sequence). The CDR3 bases are TGTGCCAGTAGTAGGGTAGCAGGAGGATCGGGAGGGTACAATGAGCAGTTCTTC. Its protein product is CASSRVAGGSGGYNEQFF.

The genes are TRBV27 and TRBJ1-1, with 8 bases aligning to TRBD1. This CDR3 has 12 amino acids. Trimming cost V 4 bases and J 8 bases; bases outside gene matches: 3. Germline CDR1 MNHEY, CDR2 SMNVEV (reference sequence). CDR3 residues: CASSYRQGEAFF. The CDR3 region has the DNA TGTGCCAGCAGTTACCGACAGGGGGAAGCTTTCTTT.

The J gene is TRBJ2-6, the V gene TRBV5-5, with no clear D. This CDR3 comprises 15 residues. V was pared by 0 bases and J by 4 bases, with 8 bases between. CDR1 SGHKS and CDR2 YYEKEE come from the germline V gene (reference sequence). CDR3 amino acids: CASSLGTHGANVLTF. CDR3 nucleotide sequence: TGTGCCAGCAGCTTGGGTACTCACGGGGCCAACGTCCTGACTTTC. The whole variable domain, remainder taken from reference TRBV5-5 and TRBJ2-6, is DAGVTQSPTHLIKTRGQQVTLRCSPISGHKSVSWYQQVLGQGPQFIFQYYEKEERGRGNFPDRFSARQFPNYSSELNVNALLLGDSALYLCASSLGTHGANVLTFGAGSRLTVL.

The gene calls are TRBV27 and TRBJ2-2; no clear D. The V and J ends lost 5 bases and 3 bases respectively, with 7 bases between them. The CDR3 has 13 amino acids. Germline CDR1 reads MNHEY; CDR2 reads SMNVEV (reference sequence). Here the CDR3 reads CASSPVYTGELFF. CDR3 nucleotides: TGTGCCAGCAGTCCTGTATACACCGGGGAGCTGTTTTTT.